This TCR beta chain was recorded in a study of blood T cell repertoires in COVID-19 (dated by TCRdb to the early 2020s). With regard to the full study: Samples covering the acute and convalescent phases of COVID-19 were provided by collaborators in the United States, Italy and Spain. Sample metadata almost always included a de-identified subject ID, COVID-19 status, age in years and sex. Samples came from the ongoing ImmuneRACE study (first 160 participants) plus 1,254 subjects from 6 global collaborators. The material from the prospective study consisted of cDNA or gDNA derived from T cells, B-cell-depleted T cells, or PBMCs. Deeply sampled blood TCRbeta repertoires from subjects exposed to, actively infected with, or recovered from COVID-19 were included in the dataset. Where available, HLA class I and class II types were obtained from metadata supplied by the sample provider rather than from assay-based typing. The repertoires were released in a freely available public database intended as a resource for research on the immune response to SARS-CoV-2. Results and caveats for the whole study, not just this receptor: The amount of clinical and demographic metadata varied by source and participant and was provided uncurated.

Each collaborating institution followed its own protocols to collect whole blood in K2EDTA tubes. For TCRbeta analysis, collaborator samples were shipped as frozen whole blood, as isolated PBMCs, or as DNA extracted from either sample type. As to this clone: Its antigen is currently not known. No much larger clone exists at a distance of one base, and base qualities are not known.

The immunoSEQ Assay, a bias-controlled multiplex PCR, was used to amplify TCRbeta CDR3 regions from genomic DNA. As for the authors' bioinformatics: Within the assay, amplification of reference gene primers was used to estimate how many nucleated cells each sample contained. Sequence reads were collapsed and filtered to measure the absolute abundance of every unique TCRbeta CDR3 rearrangement. For each sample, productive Simpson clonality was calculated as the square root of Simpson's diversity index over productive rearrangements. Sourced from immuneACCESS, this table was stored by TCRdb with only in-frame sequences that have V and J called. A share of the clones is absent; for the studies checked, an unresolved V gene accounts for under half, and the remainder has no known explanation. D and trimming come from the DNA, and the V and J calls and clone size come from that table. The sample records under 100,000 clones, 75% to 90% of which are singletons. The ten largest clones add up to around 13% of the sample.

As encoded in the germline V gene (reference sequence), CDR1 is DFQATT while CDR2 is SNEGSKA. The germline V and J ends show losses of 3 bases and 4 bases respectively, and no gene match explains 5 bases of the junction. The CDR3 holds 13 amino acids from the cysteine to the phenylalanine. The kept DNA is CDR3 alone, 39 bases in frame from the first base. Material: peripheral blood. The sequence was collected from a woman between 40 and 50 years old with active or convalescent COVID-19. The sequence is built from TRBV20-1 and TRBJ1-2, and TRBD1 matches 7 of the central bases. The DNA sequence is as follows: TGCAGTGCTAGTTCGTGGACAGGCTATGGCTACACCTTC. This yields the protein CSASSWTGYGYTF.